Sequencing of this TCR beta chain was carried out in a study of blood T cell repertoires in COVID-19. The method was immunoSEQ multiplex PCR; TCRdb's version includes in-frame clones alone and lacks a portion of them. The sample includes about 200,000 clones, less than 90% of them seen just once. Germline CDR1 and CDR2: MGHDK and SYGVNS. This CDR3 region has 14 residues. The ends lost 4 bases at V and 7 bases at J; junction bases unmatched: 3. This receptor was taken from a woman aged 50 to 65 with acute or convalescent COVID-19. The sequenced material came from peripheral blood. V is TRBV25-1 and J is TRBJ1-6; 8 bases are a match to TRBD1. CDR3 in DNA: TGTGCCAGCAGTGGGGACAGGCGGAATTCACCCCTCCACTTT. This sequence encodes CASSGDRRNSPLHF.